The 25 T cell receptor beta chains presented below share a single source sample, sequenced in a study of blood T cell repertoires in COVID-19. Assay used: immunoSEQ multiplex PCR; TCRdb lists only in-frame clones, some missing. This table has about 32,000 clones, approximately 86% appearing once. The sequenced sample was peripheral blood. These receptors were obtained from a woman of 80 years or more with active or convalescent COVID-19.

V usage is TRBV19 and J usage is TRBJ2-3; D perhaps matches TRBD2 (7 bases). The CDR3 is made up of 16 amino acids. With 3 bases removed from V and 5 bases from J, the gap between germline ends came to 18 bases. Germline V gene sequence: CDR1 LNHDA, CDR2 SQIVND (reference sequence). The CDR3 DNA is TGTGCCAGTAGTATTGACGCCCCCGGGGGGCAAGATACGCAGTATTTT. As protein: CASSIDAPGGQDTQYF.

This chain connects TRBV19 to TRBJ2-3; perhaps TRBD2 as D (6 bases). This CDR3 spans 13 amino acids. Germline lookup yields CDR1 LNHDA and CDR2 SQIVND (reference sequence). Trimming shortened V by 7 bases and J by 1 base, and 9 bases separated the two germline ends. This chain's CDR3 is CASKASGTDTQYF. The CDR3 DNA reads TGTGCCAGTAAGGCTAGCGGCACAGATACGCAGTATTTT.

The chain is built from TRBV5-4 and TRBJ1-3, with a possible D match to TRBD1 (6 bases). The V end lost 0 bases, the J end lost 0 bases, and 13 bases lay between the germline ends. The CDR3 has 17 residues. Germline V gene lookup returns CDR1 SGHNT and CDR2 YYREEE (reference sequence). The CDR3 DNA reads TGTGCCAGCAGCTTGGGGGGGCCAAGAAGCTCTGGAAACACCATATATTTT. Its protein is CASSLGGPRSSGNTIYF.

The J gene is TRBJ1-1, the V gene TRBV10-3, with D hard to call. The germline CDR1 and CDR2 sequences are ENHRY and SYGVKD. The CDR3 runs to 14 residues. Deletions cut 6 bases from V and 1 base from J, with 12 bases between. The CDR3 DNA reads TGTGCCATCAGGGCCTTGATGGCGAACACTGAAGCTTTCTTT. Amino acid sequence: CAIRALMANTEAFF.

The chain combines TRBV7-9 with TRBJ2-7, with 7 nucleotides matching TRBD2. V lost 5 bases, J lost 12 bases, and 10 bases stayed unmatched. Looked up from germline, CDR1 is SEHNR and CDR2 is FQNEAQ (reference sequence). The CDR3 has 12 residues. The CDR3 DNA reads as TGTGCCAGCAGCGCCCCGGGAGGTATGGCGTACTTC. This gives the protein CASSAPGGMAYF.

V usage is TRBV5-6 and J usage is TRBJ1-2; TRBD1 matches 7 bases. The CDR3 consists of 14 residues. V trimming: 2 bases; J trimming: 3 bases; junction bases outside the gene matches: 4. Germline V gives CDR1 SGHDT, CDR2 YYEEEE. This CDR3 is CASSFGRGDYGYTF. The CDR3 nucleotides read TGTGCCAGCAGCTTTGGCAGGGGGGACTATGGCTACACCTTC. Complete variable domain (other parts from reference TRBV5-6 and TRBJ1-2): DAGVTQSPTHLIKTRGQQVTLRCSPKSGHDTVSWYQQALGQGPQFIFQYYEEEERQRGNFPDRFSGHQFPNYSSELNVNALLLGDSALYLCASSFGRGDYGYTFGSGTRLTVV.

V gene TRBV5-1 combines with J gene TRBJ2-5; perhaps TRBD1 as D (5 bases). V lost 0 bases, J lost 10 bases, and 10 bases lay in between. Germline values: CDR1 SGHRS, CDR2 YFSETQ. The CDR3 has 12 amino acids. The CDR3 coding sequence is TGCGCCAGCAGCTTGGAGGGGAAAATCCAGTACTTC. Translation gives CASSLEGKIQYF. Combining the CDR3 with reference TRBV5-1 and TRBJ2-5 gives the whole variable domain KAGVTQTPRYLIKTRGQQVTLSCSPISGHRSVSWYQQTPGQGLQFLFEYFSETQRNKGNFPGRFSGRQFSNSRSEMNVSTLELGDSALYLCASSLEGKIQYFGPGTRLLVL.

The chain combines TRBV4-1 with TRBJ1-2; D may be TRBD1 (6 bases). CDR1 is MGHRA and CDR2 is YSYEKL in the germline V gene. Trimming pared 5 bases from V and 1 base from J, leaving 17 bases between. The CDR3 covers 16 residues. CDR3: CASSSFGRTDNYGYTF. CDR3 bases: TGCGCCAGCAGCTCATTCGGAAGGACAGATAACTATGGCTACACCTTC.

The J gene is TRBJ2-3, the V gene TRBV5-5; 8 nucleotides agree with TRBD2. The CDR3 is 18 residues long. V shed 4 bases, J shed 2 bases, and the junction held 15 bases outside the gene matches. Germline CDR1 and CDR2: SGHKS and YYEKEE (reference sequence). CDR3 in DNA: TGTGCCAGCAGCCTTGACCGGAGCGGGGGAGGAACCACAGATACGCAGTATTTT. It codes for CASSLDRSGGGTTDTQYF.

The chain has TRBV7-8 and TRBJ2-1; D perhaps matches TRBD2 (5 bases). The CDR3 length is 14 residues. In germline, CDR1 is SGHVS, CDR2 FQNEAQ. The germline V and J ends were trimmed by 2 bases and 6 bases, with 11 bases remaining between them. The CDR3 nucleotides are TGTGCCAGCAGCTTATGGGCCCGGGGCAATGAGCAGTTCTTC. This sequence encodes CASSLWARGNEQFF.

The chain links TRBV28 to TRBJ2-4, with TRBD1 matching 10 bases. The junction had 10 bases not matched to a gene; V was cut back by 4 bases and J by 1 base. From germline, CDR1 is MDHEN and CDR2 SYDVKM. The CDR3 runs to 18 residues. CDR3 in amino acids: CASSWGQGLRMAKNIQYF. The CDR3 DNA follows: TGTGCCAGCAGTTGGGGACAGGGGCTCAGGATGGCCAAAAACATTCAGTACTTC.

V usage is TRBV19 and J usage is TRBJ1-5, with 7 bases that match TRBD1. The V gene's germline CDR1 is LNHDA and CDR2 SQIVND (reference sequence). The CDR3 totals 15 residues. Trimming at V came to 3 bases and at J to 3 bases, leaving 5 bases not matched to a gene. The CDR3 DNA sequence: TGTGCCAGTAGTATGGACAGGCTAACCAATCAGCCCCAGCATTTT. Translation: CASSMDRLTNQPQHF. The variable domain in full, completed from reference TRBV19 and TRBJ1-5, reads DGGITQSPKYLFRKEGQNVTLSCEQNLNHDAMYWYRQDPGQGLRLIYYSQIVNDFQKGDIAEGYSVSREKKESFPLTVTSAQKNPTAFYLCASSMDRLTNQPQHFGDGTRLSIL.

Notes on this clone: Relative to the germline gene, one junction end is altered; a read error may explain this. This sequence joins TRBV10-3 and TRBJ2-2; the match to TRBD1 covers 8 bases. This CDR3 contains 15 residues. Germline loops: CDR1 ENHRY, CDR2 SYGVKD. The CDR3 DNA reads TGTGCCATCAGCGCGGACAGGGAAGGACACCGGGGAGCTGTTTTT. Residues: CAISADREGHRGAVF.

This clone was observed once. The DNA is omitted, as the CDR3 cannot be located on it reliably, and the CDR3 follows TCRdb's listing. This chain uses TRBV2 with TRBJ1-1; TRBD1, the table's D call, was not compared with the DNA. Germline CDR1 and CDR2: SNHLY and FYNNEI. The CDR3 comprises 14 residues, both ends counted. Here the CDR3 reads CASSTSGQGVWAFF.

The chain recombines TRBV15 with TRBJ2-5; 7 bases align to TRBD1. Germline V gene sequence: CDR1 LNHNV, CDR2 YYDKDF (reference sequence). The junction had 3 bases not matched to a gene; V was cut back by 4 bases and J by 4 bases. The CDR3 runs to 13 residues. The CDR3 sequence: CATSKGQTETQYF. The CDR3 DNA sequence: TGTGCCACCAGCAAGGGACAGACAGAGACCCAGTACTTC.

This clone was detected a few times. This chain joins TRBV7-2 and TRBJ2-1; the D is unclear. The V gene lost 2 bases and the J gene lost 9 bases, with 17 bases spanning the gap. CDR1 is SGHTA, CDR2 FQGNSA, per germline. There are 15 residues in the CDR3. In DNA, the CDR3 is TGTGCCAGCAGCTTACAGTGGGCTATCAGGTTTGAGCAGTTCTTC. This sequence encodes CASSLQWAIRFEQFF.

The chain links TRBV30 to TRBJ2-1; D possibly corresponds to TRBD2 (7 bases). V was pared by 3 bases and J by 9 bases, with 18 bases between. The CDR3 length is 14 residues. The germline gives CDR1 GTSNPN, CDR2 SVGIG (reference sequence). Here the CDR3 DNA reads TGTGCCTGGAGCCAGGGGAGGGGAGGAAGTGAGCAGTTCTTC. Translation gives CAWSQGRGGSEQFF.

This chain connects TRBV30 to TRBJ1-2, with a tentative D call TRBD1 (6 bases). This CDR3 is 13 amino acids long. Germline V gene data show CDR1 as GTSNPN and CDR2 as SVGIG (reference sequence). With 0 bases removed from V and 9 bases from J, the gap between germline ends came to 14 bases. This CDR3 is CAWSVGNRERYTF. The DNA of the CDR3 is TGTGCCTGGAGTGTTGGGAACAGGGAACGCTACACCTTC. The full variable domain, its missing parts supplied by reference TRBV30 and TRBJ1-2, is SQTIHQWPATLVQPVGSPLSLECTVEGTSNPNLYWYRQAAGRGLQLLFYSVGIGQISSEVPQNLSASRPQDRQFILSSKKLLLSDSGFYLCAWSVGNRERYTFGSGTRLTVV.

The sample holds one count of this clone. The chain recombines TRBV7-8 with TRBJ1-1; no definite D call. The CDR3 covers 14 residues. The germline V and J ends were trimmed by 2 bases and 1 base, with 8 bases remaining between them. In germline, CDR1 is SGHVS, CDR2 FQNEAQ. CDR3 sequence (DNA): TGTGCCAGCAGCTTACTCAGCGCGAACACTGAAGCTTTCTTT. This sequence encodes CASSLLSANTEAFF.

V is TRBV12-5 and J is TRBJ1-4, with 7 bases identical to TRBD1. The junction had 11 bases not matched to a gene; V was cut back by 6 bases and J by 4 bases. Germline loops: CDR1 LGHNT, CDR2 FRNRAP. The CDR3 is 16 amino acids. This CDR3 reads CASGKDRASSNEKLFF. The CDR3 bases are TGTGCTAGTGGCAAAGACAGGGCCTCGAGTAATGAAAAACTGTTTTTT.

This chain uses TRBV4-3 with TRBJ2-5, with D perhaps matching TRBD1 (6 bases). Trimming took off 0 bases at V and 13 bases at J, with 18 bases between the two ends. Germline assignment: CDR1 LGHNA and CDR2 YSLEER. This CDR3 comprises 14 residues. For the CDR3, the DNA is TGCGCCAGCAGCCAAGAAGGGTCGGGCGGACAGCCGTACTTC. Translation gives CASSQEGSGGQPYF.

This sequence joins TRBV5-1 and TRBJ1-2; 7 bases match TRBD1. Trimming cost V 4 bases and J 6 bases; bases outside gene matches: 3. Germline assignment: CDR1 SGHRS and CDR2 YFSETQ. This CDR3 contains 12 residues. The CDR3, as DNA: TGCGCCAGCAGCGGAACAGGGGATGGCTACACCTTC. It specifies CASSGTGDGYTF.

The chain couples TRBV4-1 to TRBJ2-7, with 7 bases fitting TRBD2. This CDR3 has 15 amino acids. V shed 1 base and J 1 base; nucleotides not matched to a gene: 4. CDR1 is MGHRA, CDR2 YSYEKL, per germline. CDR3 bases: TGCGCCAGCAGCCAAGGTGAGCGGGAATCCTACGAGCAGTACTTC. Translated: CASSQGERESYEQYF.

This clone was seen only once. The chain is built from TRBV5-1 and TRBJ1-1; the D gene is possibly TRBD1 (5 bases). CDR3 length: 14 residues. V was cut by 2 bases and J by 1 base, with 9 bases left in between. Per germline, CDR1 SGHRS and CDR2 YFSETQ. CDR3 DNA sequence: TGCGCCAGCAGCTTCAAGGACACGAACACTGAAGCTTTCTTT. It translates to CASSFKDTNTEAFF.

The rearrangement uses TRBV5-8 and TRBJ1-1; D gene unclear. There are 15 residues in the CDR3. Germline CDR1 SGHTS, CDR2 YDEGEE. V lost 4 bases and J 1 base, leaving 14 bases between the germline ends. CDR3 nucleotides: TGTGCCAGCAGCCACCGACTCGGGAAGAACACTGAAGCTTTCTTT. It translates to CASSHRLGKNTEAFF.